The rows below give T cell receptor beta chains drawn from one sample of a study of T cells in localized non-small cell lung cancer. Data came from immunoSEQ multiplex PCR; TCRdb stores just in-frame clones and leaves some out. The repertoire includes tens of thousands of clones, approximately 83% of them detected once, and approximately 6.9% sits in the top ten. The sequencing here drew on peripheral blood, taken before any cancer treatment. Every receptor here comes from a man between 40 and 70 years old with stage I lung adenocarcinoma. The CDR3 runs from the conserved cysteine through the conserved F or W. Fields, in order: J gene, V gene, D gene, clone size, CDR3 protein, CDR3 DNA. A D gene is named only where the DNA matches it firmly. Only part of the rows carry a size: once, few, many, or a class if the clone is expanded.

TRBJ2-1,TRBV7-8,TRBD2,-,CASSLYGTNNEQFF,TGTGCCAGCAGCCTATATGGGACTAACAATGAGCAGTTCTTC
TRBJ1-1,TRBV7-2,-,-,CASSFQQAPGSEAFF,TGTGCCAGCAGCTTCCAGCAGGCCCCAGGGAGTGAAGCTTTCTTT
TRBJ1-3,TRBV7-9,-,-,CASSTIEALSGNTIYF,TGTGCCAGCAGCACTATAGAGGCCCTCTCTGGAAACACCATATATTTT
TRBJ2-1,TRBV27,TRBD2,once,CASRLTSVSYNEQFF,TGTGCCAGCAGATTGACTAGCGTGTCCTACAATGAGCAGTTCTTC
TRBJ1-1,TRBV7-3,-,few,CASSFNSGTEAFF,TGTGCCAGCAGCTTTAACTCTGGCACTGAAGCTTTCTTT
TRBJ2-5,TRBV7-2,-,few,CASSRSVSLETQYF,TGTGCCAGCAGCCGGAGTGTTAGTCTGGAGACCCAGTACTTC
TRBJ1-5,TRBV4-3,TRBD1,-,CASSQLYPGVTGVDQPQHF,TGCGCCAGCAGCCAACTATACCCGGGAGTGACAGGGGTTGATCAGCCCCAGCATTTT
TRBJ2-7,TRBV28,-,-,CASSLWDSSYEQYF,TGTGCCAGCAGTTTATGGGACAGCTCCTACGAGCAGTACTTC
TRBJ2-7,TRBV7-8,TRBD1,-,CASSPRDRASYEQYF,TGTGCCAGCAGCCCCAGGGACAGGGCCTCCTACGAGCAGTACTTC
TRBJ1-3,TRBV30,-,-,CAWSNERPGNTIYF,TGTGCCTGGAGTAACGAGAGACCGGGAAACACCATATATTTT
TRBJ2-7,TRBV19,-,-,CASSKSGTNNYEQYF,TGTGCCAGTAGTAAAAGCGGGACAAACAACTACGAGCAGTACTTC
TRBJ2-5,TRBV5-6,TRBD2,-,CASSVSGSRGLYQETQYF,TGTGCCAGCAGCGTTAGCGGGAGTAGAGGTTTATACCAAGAGACCCAGTACTTC
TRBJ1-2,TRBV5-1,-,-,CASSRAPGDYGYTF,TGCGCCAGCAGCCGAGCCCCGGGGGACTATGGCTACACCTTC
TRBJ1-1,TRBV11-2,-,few,CASSLESGAEAFF,TGTGCCAGCAGCTTAGAGTCGGGCGCTGAAGCTTTCTTT
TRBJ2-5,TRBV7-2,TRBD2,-,CASSLRTPASGQETQYF,TGTGCCAGCAGCCTCCGGACCCCCGCTAGCGGTCAAGAGACCCAGTACTTC
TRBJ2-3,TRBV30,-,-,CAWSVWQGTDTQYF,TGTGCCTGGAGTGTCTGGCAGGGCACAGATACGCAGTATTTT
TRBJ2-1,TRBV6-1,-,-,CASSVQGWSYNEQFF,TGTGCCAGCAGTGTGCAGGGGTGGTCCTACAATGAGCAGTTCTTC
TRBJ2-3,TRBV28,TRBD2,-,CASSSSGKYTDTQYF,TGTGCCAGCAGTTCCAGCGGGAAGTACACAGATACGCAGTATTTT
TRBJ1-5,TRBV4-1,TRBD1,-,CASSQDKDRNSNQPQHF,TGCGCCAGCAGCCAAGATAAGGACAGGAATAGCAATCAGCCCCAGCATTTT
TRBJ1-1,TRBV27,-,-,CASSWGANTEAFF,TGTGCCAGCAGTTGGGGGGCGAACACTGAAGCTTTCTTT
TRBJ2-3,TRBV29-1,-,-,CSVPNPLTDTQYF,TGCAGCGTTCCAAATCCTCTAACAGATACGCAGTATTTT
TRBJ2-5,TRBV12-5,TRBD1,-,CASALDRGGETQYF,TGTGCTAGTGCCTTGGACAGGGGTGGAGAGACCCAGTACTTC
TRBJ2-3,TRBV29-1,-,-,CSVEGGGSTDTQYF,TGCAGCGTTGAAGGAGGTGGGAGCACAGATACGCAGTATTTT
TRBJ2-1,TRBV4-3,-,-,CASSQGTRYNEQFF,TGCGCCAGCAGCCAGGGGACTCGCTACAATGAGCAGTTCTTC
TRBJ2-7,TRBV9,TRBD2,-,CASSPTGTSDYEQYF,TGTGCCAGCAGCCCAACCGGGACTAGCGACTACGAGCAGTACTTC
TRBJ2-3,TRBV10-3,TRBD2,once,CAISELTSGRAADTQYF,TGTGCCATCAGTGAGCTTACTAGCGGGAGGGCCGCAGATACGCAGTATTTT
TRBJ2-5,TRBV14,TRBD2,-,CASSQIAGVPETQYF,TGTGCCAGCAGCCAAATAGCGGGAGTCCCAGAGACCCAGTACTTC
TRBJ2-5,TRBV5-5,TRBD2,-,CASSPHLISQREVGTQYF,TGTGCCAGCAGCCCCCACTTAATCTCACAGCGGGAGGTGGGGACCCAGTACTTC
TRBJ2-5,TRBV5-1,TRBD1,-,CASSLGGTAETQYF,TGCGCCAGCAGCTTGGGGGGGACAGCAGAGACCCAGTACTTC
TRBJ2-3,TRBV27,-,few,CASRTGHHTDTQYF,TGTGCCAGCCGGACTGGGCACCACACAGATACGCAGTATTTT
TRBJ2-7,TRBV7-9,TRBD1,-,CASSHTGVYEQYF,TGTGCCAGCAGCCACACAGGGGTCTACGAGCAGTACTTC
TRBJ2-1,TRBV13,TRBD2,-,CASSLRDYYNEQFF,TGTGCCAGCAGCTTACGGGACTACTACAATGAGCAGTTCTTC
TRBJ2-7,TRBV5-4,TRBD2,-,CASSSSGTSGKQYF,TGTGCCAGCAGCTCCTCCGGGACTAGCGGGAAGCAGTACTTC
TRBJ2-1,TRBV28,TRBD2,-,CASSYSGRGEQFF,TGTGCCAGCAGTTATAGCGGGAGGGGTGAGCAGTTCTTC
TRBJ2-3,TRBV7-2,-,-,CASSLAGFTDTQYF,TGTGCCAGCAGCTTAGCGGGATTCACAGATACGCAGTATTTT
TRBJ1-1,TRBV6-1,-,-,CASSERGVTEAFF,TGTGCCAGCAGTGAACGGGGTGTCACTGAAGCTTTCTTT
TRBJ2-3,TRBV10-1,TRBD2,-,CASSREQIAGHTDTQYF,TGCGCCAGCAGTCGGGAACAGATAGCGGGCCACACAGATACGCAGTATTTT
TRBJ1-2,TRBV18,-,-,CASSLQRAAEQRNYGYTF,TGTGCCAGCTCCCTACAAAGGGCAGCTGAACAGAGAAACTATGGCTACACCTTC
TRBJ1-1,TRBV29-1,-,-,CSVEEGRGTEAFF,TGCAGCGTTGAGGAGGGGAGGGGCACTGAAGCTTTCTTT
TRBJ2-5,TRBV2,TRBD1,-,CASSTDRVETQYF,TGTGCCAGCAGTACGGACAGGGTGGAGACCCAGTACTTC
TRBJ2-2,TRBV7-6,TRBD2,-,CASSSAGGGSTGELFF,TGTGCCAGCAGCTCAGCGGGAGGGGGAAGCACCGGGGAGCTGTTTTTT
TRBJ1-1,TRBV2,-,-,CASSRDPGTEAFF,TGTGCCAGCAGTCGGGACCCTGGGACTGAAGCTTTCTTT
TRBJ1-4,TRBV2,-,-,CALTGTGEKLFF,TGTGCCTTGACCGGGACGGGGGAAAAACTGTTTTTT
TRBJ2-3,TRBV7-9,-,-,CASSLGVGYEDTQYF,TGTGCCAGCAGCTTGGGAGTTGGGTACGAAGATACGCAGTATTTT
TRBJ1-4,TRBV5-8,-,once,CASSLVVGVSEKLFF,TGTGCCAGCAGCTTGGTGGTGGGAGTTAGTGAAAAACTGTTTTTT
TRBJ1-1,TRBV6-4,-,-,CASSQTGSGTEAFF,TGTGCCAGCAGTCAAACAGGTAGCGGCACTGAAGCTTTCTTT
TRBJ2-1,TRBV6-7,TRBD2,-,CASSKQQAGGSYNEQFF,TGTGCCAGCAGTAAACAACAAGCGGGAGGGTCCTACAATGAGCAGTTCTTC
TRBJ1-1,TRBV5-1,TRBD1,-,CASSSRTGTTEAFF,TGCGCCAGCAGCTCAAGGACAGGGACCACTGAAGCTTTCTTT
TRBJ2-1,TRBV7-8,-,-,CASSPSRLYNEQFF,TGTGCCAGCAGCCCATCCCGCCTTTACAATGAGCAGTTCTTC
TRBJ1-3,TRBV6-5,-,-,CASLGTGSGNTIYF,TGTGCCAGCCTCGGGACGGGTTCTGGAAACACCATATATTTT